These 16 T cell receptor beta chains were all obtained from the same sample, sequenced in a study of control samples from healthy donors and cancer patients. Here immunoSEQ multiplex PCR was the method, and the copy in TCRdb shows in-frame clones only, minus some. The sample yields some 150,000 clones, 94% seen once. Sequencing input: blood. All receptors derive from a man aged 35 to 55 in good health.

The V gene is TRBV3-1 (or the pseudogene TRBV3-2), the J gene TRBJ1-4; D gene uncertain. The CDR3 spans 14 residues. The V gene lost 4 bases and the J gene lost 0 bases, with 6 bases spanning the gap. Germline CDR1 LGHDT, CDR2 YNNKEL (reference sequence). CDR3: CASSRGATNEKLFF. In DNA, the CDR3 is TGTGCCAGCAGCCGCGGAGCAACTAATGAAAAACTGTTTTTT.

CDR3 sequence reads: CASSQDHAGKDEQYF. CDR3 DNA: TGTGCCAGCAGCCAAGATCACGCAGGTAAAGACGAGCAGTACTTC. V is TRBV4-2 and J is TRBJ2-7, with D unresolved. Germline assignment: CDR1 LGHNA and CDR2 YNFKEQ. CDR3 length: 15 amino acids. Trimming removed 0 bases at V and 5 bases at J, with 14 bases between.

The chain links TRBV25-1 to TRBJ1-3; no clear D gene. Germline CDR1 reads MGHDK; CDR2 reads SYGVNS. Trimming pared 10 bases from V and 2 bases from J, leaving 18 bases between. The CDR3 totals 15 residues. The CDR3 DNA is TGTGCCATCTCCCCCGGCGTAAGGACTGGAAACACCATATATTTT. Translating gives CAISPGVRTGNTIYF.

The genes are TRBV11-3 and TRBJ2-1; TRBD2 is a possible D gene (6 bases). The V end lost 5 bases, the J end lost 2 bases, and 13 bases lay between the germline ends. In germline, CDR1 is SGHNT, CDR2 YENEEA. The CDR3 is 15 residues long. CDR3 sequence reads: CASSHGDSTYNEQFF. The DNA of the CDR3 is TGTGCCAGCAGCCACGGGGACTCTACCTACAATGAGCAGTTCTTC.

This chain uses TRBV5-4 with TRBJ1-1, with 8 bases lining up with TRBD1. CDR1 is SGHNT and CDR2 is YYREEE in the germline V gene (reference sequence). There are 16 residues in the CDR3. The J segment lost 1 base and the V segment lost 4 bases, leaving 9 bases of the junction unmatched. This CDR3 reads CASSPVTGGGNTEAFF. CDR3 bases: TGTGCCAGCAGCCCGGTTACAGGGGGTGGGAACACTGAAGCTTTCTTT.

The chain couples TRBV9 to TRBJ2-1, with 10 positions matching TRBD2. The CDR3 extends over 17 amino acids. The V and J ends lost 0 bases and 4 bases, in that order; junction bases with no gene match: 7. Germline V CDR1 and CDR2: SGDLS, YYNGEE. The CDR3 bases are TGTGCCAGCAGCGTAGATAGTAGCGGGGGGCGGTACAATGAGCAGTTCTTC. Its protein is CASSVDSSGGRYNEQFF.

The chain has TRBV9 and TRBJ1-2; possibly TRBD1 for D (5 bases). CDR1 and CDR2 (germline): SGDLS, YYNGEE. This CDR3 has 14 amino acids. V lost 4 bases to trimming and J lost 2 bases, with 12 bases between them. The DNA of the CDR3 is TGTGCCAGCAGCCCCCGGGGACGGAACTATGGCTACACCTTC. As protein: CASSPRGRNYGYTF.

The rearrangement uses TRBV29-1 and TRBJ1-3; 9 bases are a match to TRBD1. CDR1 is SQVTM and CDR2 is ANQGSEA in the germline V gene. The V and J ends lost 6 bases and 4 bases, in that order; junction bases with no gene match: 13. CDR3 length: 16 residues. The CDR3 region is CSVSGQGSGGGNTIYF. CDR3 DNA: TGCAGCGTATCGGGACAGGGATCTGGTGGAGGAAACACCATATATTTT.

The chain couples TRBV13 to TRBJ2-3, with 10 bases matching TRBD1. CDR1 and CDR2 from the germline V gene are PRHDT and FYEKMQ (reference sequence). Trimming at V came to 5 bases and at J to 3 bases, leaving 5 bases not matched to a gene. The CDR3 covers 15 residues. The CDR3 loop is CASSDRDRGTDTQYF. DNA of the CDR3: TGTGCCAGCAGCGACCGGGACAGGGGAACAGATACGCAGTATTTT.

The chain couples TRBV7-3 to TRBJ2-1; 8 bases line up with TRBD2. The length of the CDR3 is 15 residues. V lost 5 bases to trimming and J lost 1 base; unmatched junction nucleotides: 4. Germline V gene sequence: CDR1 SGHTA, CDR2 FQGTGA. CDR3 sequence (DNA): TGTGCCAGCAGCGTATCTAGCGGGTCCTACAATGAGCAGTTCTTC. This gives the protein CASSVSSGSYNEQFF.

This chain joins TRBV19 and TRBJ2-4; TRBD1 might be the D (5 bases). The CDR3 contains 17 residues. V was clipped by 7 bases and J by 0 bases, with 19 bases between them. Germline V CDR1 and CDR2: LNHDA, SQIVND (reference sequence). DNA for the CDR3: TGTGCCAGTATTCAATCCCCACAGGACCCAGCCAAAAACATTCAGTACTTC. Its translation: CASIQSPQDPAKNIQYF. The full variable domain, rest sourced from reference TRBV19 and TRBJ2-4, is DGGITQSPKYLFRKEGQNVTLSCEQNLNHDAMYWYRQDPGQGLRLIYYSQIVNDFQKGDIAEGYSVSREKKESFPLTVTSAQKNPTAFYLCASIQSPQDPAKNIQYFGAGTRLSVL.

The gene calls are TRBV18 and TRBJ2-6; no reliable D call. V was pared by 5 bases and J by 3 bases, with 8 bases between. The germline V gene has CDR1 KGHSH and CDR2 LQKENI. The CDR3 consists of 14 residues. CDR3 sequence: CASSWSSGANVLTF. Written as DNA, the CDR3 is TGTGCCAGCTCATGGTCGAGTGGGGCCAACGTCCTGACTTTC. The full variable domain, in which reference TRBV18 and TRBJ2-6 provide the parts outside the CDR3, is NAGVMQNPRHLVRRRGQEARLRCSPMKGHSHVYWYRQLPEEGLKFMVYLQKENIIDESGMPKERFSAEFPKEGPSILRIQQVVRGDSAAYFCASSWSSGANVLTFGAGSRLTVL.

This clone was counted a single time. The rearrangement uses TRBV7-9 and TRBJ2-4; perhaps D is TRBD1 or TRBD2 (5 bases each). The ends were cut back, 2 bases at V and 0 bases at J, with 20 bases in the middle. Germline V gene sequence: CDR1 SEHNR, CDR2 FQNEAQ (reference sequence). This CDR3 comprises 19 residues. The CDR3 spells CASSLSRLGVGVAKNIQYF. In DNA form, the CDR3 reads TGTGCCAGCAGCTTAAGTCGACTCGGTGTGGGGGTAGCCAAAAACATTCAGTACTTC.

The chain couples TRBV7-9 to TRBJ1-2; TRBD1 is a possible D gene (5 bases). Germline V gene lookup returns CDR1 SEHNR and CDR2 FQNEAQ (reference sequence). The germline V and J ends were trimmed by 5 bases and 7 bases, with 14 bases remaining between them. The CDR3 runs to 13 residues. This chain's CDR3 is CASSPFQGGGYTF. CDR3 DNA: TGTGCCAGCAGCCCTTTTCAGGGAGGTGGCTACACCTTC.

Comments on this clone: Mismatch with germline at one junction end may stem from a read error. This chain uses TRBV5-6 with TRBJ2-1, with D tentatively TRBD1 or TRBD2 (6 bases each). The CDR3 covers 13 residues. CDR1 SGHDT and CDR2 YYEEEE come from the germline V gene. The CDR3 protein is CASTLGGQGEQFF. CDR3 coding DNA: TGTGCCAGCACCTTGGGGGGCCAGGGTGAGCAGTTCTTC.

The V gene is TRBV28, the J gene TRBJ1-5; 7 bases fit TRBD1. V shed 4 bases and J 0 bases; nucleotides not matched to a gene: 6. This CDR3 has 16 residues. Germline V gene sequence: CDR1 MDHEN, CDR2 SYDVKM. The CDR3 sequence: CASSSTGTYSNQPQHF. The DNA for the CDR3 is TGTGCCAGCAGTTCGACAGGGACCTATAGCAATCAGCCCCAGCATTTT.